A selection of T cell receptor beta chains follows, all from one sample in a study of T cell responses to AZD1222 COVID-19 vaccine. Produced via immunoSEQ multiplex PCR; TCRdb's table is partial and in-frame only. The sample gives about 140,000 clones, roughly 91% of which show up once; approximately 6.8% is in the top ten. Sequenced material: peripheral blood, taken 28 days after the second AZD1222 dose. These receptors came from an adult who received the AZD1222 COVID-19 vaccine. Both conserved end residues are part of each CDR3. The D gene is left open where the match is weak. The listing skips clone size in some rows; elsewhere it reads once, few, many or a size class.

V	size	J	D	DNA	CDR3
TRBV5-6	once	TRBJ1-2	NA	TGTGCCAGCAGCATCGGGGAGAACTATGGCTACACCTTC	CASSIGENYGYTF
TRBV6-5	NA	TRBJ1-2	NA	TGTGCCAGCAGTTACTCGATGATCTTGGGCTACACCTTC	CASSYSMILGYTF
TRBV19	NA	TRBJ1-2	NA	TGTGCCACCAAGGACGGATACTATGGCTACACCTTC	CATKDGYYGYTF
TRBV5-1	NA	TRBJ2-1	TRBD1	TGCGCCAGCAGCTTGTCCGGGACAGACAATGAGCAGTTCTTC	CASSLSGTDNEQFF
TRBV2	NA	TRBJ2-2	NA	TGTGCCAGCAGTGTTCGTGGGGACCCAGATGTCGGGGAGCTGTTTTTT	CASSVRGDPDVGELFF
TRBV28	NA	TRBJ1-2	NA	TGTGCCAGCAGTTTTGGACAGAATAACTATGGCTACACCTTC	CASSFGQNNYGYTF
TRBV10-3	NA	TRBJ1-2	NA	TGTGCCATCAGTTCCCCCAGGATGGACTATGGCTACACCTTC	CAISSPRMDYGYTF
TRBV29-1	NA	TRBJ1-2	NA	TGCAGCGTGCCATCTACCCCCTATGGCTACACCTTC	CSVPSTPYGYTF
TRBV20-1	NA	TRBJ1-2	NA	TGCAGTGCTAGTGCAGGGGCTAACTATGGCTACACCTTC	CSASAGANYGYTF
TRBV28	NA	TRBJ1-1	NA	TGTGCCAGCAGGCTATCTTCCCGACGGTTAGAAGCTTTCTTT	CASRLSSRRLEAFF
TRBV7-3	NA	TRBJ2-1	TRBD1	TGTGCCAGCAGCTTAACCGGGACAGGTATCTATGGTGAGCAGTTCTTC	CASSLTGTGIYGEQFF
TRBV9	NA	TRBJ1-1	NA	TGTGCCAGCAGCGTAGTAGCAGGGATGACTGAAGCTTTCTTT	CASSVVAGMTEAFF
TRBV28	NA	TRBJ2-2	NA	TGTGCCAGCAGTCTCGTTCCTCGGGGGGAGCTGTTTTTT	CASSLVPRGELFF
TRBV7-8	NA	TRBJ2-2	NA	TGTGCCAGCAGCCGGAGGTGGGGCGGGGAGCTGTTTTTT	CASSRRWGGELFF
TRBV30	NA	TRBJ1-4	NA	TGTGCCTGGCTAGGACAGCCTAATGAAAAACTGTTTTTT	CAWLGQPNEKLFF
TRBV7-2	NA	TRBJ1-1	NA	TGTGCCAGCAGCTTAGAAGTACAAACTGAAGCTTTCTTT	CASSLEVQTEAFF
TRBV18	NA	TRBJ2-1	TRBD2	TGTGCCAGCTCACCAATTCCCCGGGGGGGCGCCTACAATGAGCAGTTCTTC	CASSPIPRGGAYNEQFF
TRBV27	NA	TRBJ2-7	NA	TGTGCCAGCAGTTTATCTCTAGGGTACGAGCAGTACTTC	CASSLSLGYEQYF
TRBV12-3/TRBV12-4	NA	TRBJ2-7	NA	TGTGCCAGCAGTGCATCCTACGAGCAGTACTTC	CASSASYEQYF